Below, 7 T cell receptor beta chains from the same sample are listed, as sequenced in a study of cytomegalovirus exposure and HLA in healthy donors. Primers: 60 Vbeta forward and 13 Jbeta reverse. Method: immunoSEQ multiplex PCR; TCRdb's copy keeps in-frame clones and lacks some. The data contain 130,000 to 150,000 clones, around 72% of them singletons. The sample taken for sequencing was PBMCs. The receptors stem from a human donor in good health.

This sequence joins TRBV30 and TRBJ2-3; D is possibly TRBD1 (6 bases). V lost 7 bases and J lost 2, with 13 bases in between. The CDR3 contains 13 residues. Germline values: CDR1 GTSNPN, CDR2 SVGIG (reference sequence). The CDR3 region is CAFQTGNTDTQYF. The CDR3 region has the DNA TGTGCCTTTCAGACAGGTAACACAGATACGCAGTATTTT.

The chain joins TRBV5-5 to TRBJ1-2, with TRBD1 as a possible D gene (6 bases). CDR1 is SGHKS and CDR2 is YYEKEE in the germline V gene (reference sequence). The CDR3 sequence is 14 residues long. Trimming pared 1 base from V and 5 bases from J, leaving 12 bases between. The CDR3 DNA reads as TGTGCCAGCAGCTTGTTGGGGGCTAGGTATGGCTACACCTTC. Translation gives CASSLLGARYGYTF.

This clone has just one count. The rearrangement uses TRBV6-6 and TRBJ2-1; 12 bases agree with TRBD2. V was pared by 2 bases and J by 7 bases, with 6 bases of the junction left unmatched. Germline V gene sequence: CDR1 MNHNY, CDR2 SVGAGI (reference sequence). There are 16 residues in the CDR3. The CDR3 sequence: CASSYVGLAGRNEQFF. CDR3 coding DNA: TGTGCCAGCAGTTACGTCGGACTAGCGGGGAGGAATGAGCAGTTCTTC.

The chain recombines TRBV5-1 with TRBJ2-1; 9 bases map to TRBD1. With V trimmed by 6 bases and J by 4 bases, 8 bases remained unmatched. CDR1 SGHRS and CDR2 YFSETQ come from the germline V gene. The length of the CDR3 is 15 residues. CDR3 nucleotides: TGCGCCAGCACACTTTCCGGGACAGGGTACAATGAGCAGTTCTTC. Translated, it gives CASTLSGTGYNEQFF.

This clone has only a few counts. The genes are TRBV5-4 and TRBJ2-5, with a tentative D call TRBD2 (5 bases). Between the trimmed V and J ends, which lost 0 bases and 4 bases, there was a span of 16 bases. The V gene's germline CDR1 is SGHNT and CDR2 YYREEE (reference sequence). This CDR3 has 16 amino acids. CDR3 region: CASSLAGMGKGETQYF. CDR3 DNA: TGTGCCAGCAGCTTGGCCGGGATGGGGAAGGGAGAGACCCAGTACTTC.

The chain recombines TRBV19 with TRBJ1-3, with a possible D match to TRBD1 (5 bases). Trimming shortened V by 8 bases and J by 7 bases, and 21 bases separated the two germline ends. Germline CDR1 reads LNHDA; CDR2 reads SQIVND (reference sequence). The CDR3 loop spans 15 amino acids. Here the CDR3 DNA reads TGTGCCAGTGCGCTACGGGGGAACTCGGCCAACACCATATATTTT. Residues: CASALRGNSANTIYF.

The chain carries TRBV28 and TRBJ1-1; D is unclear. Germline values: CDR1 MDHEN, CDR2 SYDVKM. The CDR3 spans 15 residues. Trimming removed 3 bases at V and 4 bases at J, with 15 bases between. CDR3 protein: CASSFRLAVSTEAFF. The CDR3 nucleotides are TGTGCCAGCAGTTTTCGGTTGGCGGTCAGCACTGAAGCTTTCTTT.